Below, one T cell receptor beta chain is given with its context. Antigen specificity is unknown. These data belong to a study of OX40 agonist ivuxolimab in advanced cancers. Study information: Males comprised approximately 81% of the group, whose mean age was roughly 60 years (range about 20 to 85).

The CDR3 has 17 amino acids. The germline CDR1 and CDR2 sequences are MGHRA and YSYEKL. V was pared by 4 bases and J by 0 bases, with 19 bases between. Using immunoSEQ multiplex PCR, the repertoire was profiled, and TCRdb retains in-frame clones only, with some absent. Counted here are 30,000 to 45,000 clones, around 87% occurring once; the ten biggest clones make up approximately 33%. General observations from the study: Patients who responded partially at 0.1-3.0 mg/kg showed clonal expansion ranking among the lowest. At doses 0.1 to 3.0 mg/kg, CD4+ and CD8+ clones expanded.

The TCR sequence derives from an adult with an advanced solid tumor such as melanoma, head and neck, liver or kidney cancer. The sample was CD4+ or CD8+ T cells sorted from blood, taken in a trial of the OX40 agonist ivuxolimab. The genes are TRBV4-1 and TRBJ2-7; a weak D match, TRBD1 (7 bases). CDR3 loop: CASSPQEGWTGSYEQYF. The CDR3 coding sequence is TGCGCCAGCAGCCCACAGGAGGGCTGGACAGGCTCCTACGAGCAGTACTTC.